This T cell receptor beta chain was sequenced during a study of T cells and copy number aberrations in small-cell lung cancer (dated by TCRdb to the early 2020s). A note on the overall study: Whole-exome sequencing of the same tumor regions was paired with TCR repertoire sequencing so that T cell metrics could be related to mutations and copy number aberrations. Tumor TCR data existed for approximately 17 patients, and 14 patients had TCR data from both tumor tissue and normal tissue. What the work shows at the level of the full study, not this receptor alone: Tumors had lower T-cell density, richness and clonality than adjacent lung tissue, but the difference in density was not significant. All specimens were formalin-fixed paraffin-embedded tissue, which is known to introduce sequencing artifacts. A small sample size, resulting from surgical resection being uncommon in small-cell lung cancer, limited the study, and the findings need validation.

For this clone: Its antigen remains unidentified. Qualities for individual bases were not recorded, and no much larger clone is one base off. This specimen includes other DNA sequences encoding the same CDR3.

Based on the germline V gene, the CDR1 and CDR2 sequences are SGHRS and YFSETQ. The trim is 0 bases for V and 3 bases for J, with a gap of 9 bases between the germline ends. Reading from cysteine to phenylalanine, the CDR3 counts 14 amino acids. CDR3 DNA is the only sequence kept; it has 42 bases, read in frame from the first base. TCR-beta CDR3 regions were amplified from genomic DNA with the immunoSEQ hsTCRB Kit using multiplexed V- and J-gene primers. Unique DNA barcodes were added in a second PCR, and samples were pooled together with a negative and a positive control. The pooled TCR-beta libraries were sequenced using a 150-cycle paired-end protocol on an Illumina MiSeq. The original methods were these. Adaptive Biotechnologies processed the raw sequencing data into a report containing normalized, annotated TCR-beta repertoires. T-cell density was computed as TCR-beta templates normalized to usable DNA, which was estimated by amplifying housekeeping genes. Richness counted unique rearrangements, and clonality was defined as 1 minus Pielou's evenness. TCRdb holds this immuneACCESS table with in-frame rearrangements only. Some clones are missing; in checked studies, unresolved V genes explain under half, and the rest has no known cause. That table furnishes V, J and clone size, whereas the DNA furnished D and trimming. The sample profile shows about 2,700 clones; around 80% of them were found once. The ten largest clones capture around a tenth of the sample.

Patients with limited-stage small-cell lung cancer who underwent surgical resection in Hangzhou, China, between the late 2000s and the early 2020s were included as donors. All donors were treated with upfront surgery without preoperative chemotherapy or radiotherapy, and immunotherapy was not given to any donor before or after surgery. In the sequenced cohort of some 18 patients, every patient was either a smoker or a heavy second-hand smoker. Adjacent normal lung was collected at least 2 cm from the tumor margin and was confirmed morphologically free of malignant cells by two pathologists. To characterize T cell repertoire heterogeneity, the study applied multi-region TCR-beta sequencing to resected limited-stage small-cell lung cancers and to tumor-adjacent lung tissue. Genomic DNA was extracted from FFPE tissue using the AllPrep DNA/RNA FFPE Kit (Qiagen).

In this chain, TRBV5-1 is recombined with TRBJ1-1; no D gene can be assigned with confidence. The sample comprised normal tissue next to the tumor. This sequence originates from a man aged 55-75 years with small cell lung cancer. CDR3 region: CASSLAGGYTEAFF. The DNA sequence is as follows: TGCGCCAGCAGCTTGGCGGGAGGGTACACTGAAGCTTTCTTT.